This T cell receptor beta chain emerged from a study of T cell changes during pregnancy in multiple sclerosis. The CDR3 loop spans 14 amino acids. The ends lost 5 bases at V and 1 base at J; junction bases unmatched: 3. Germline values: CDR1 MGHRA, CDR2 YSYEKL. Assay used: immunoSEQ multiplex PCR; TCRdb lists only in-frame clones, some missing. The sample has tens of thousands of clones; about nine tenths are singletons. The specimen was PBMCs (not recorded whether the cells were cultured). This rearrangement joins TRBV4-1 to TRBJ2-7; 9 positions agree with TRBD1. This sequence was found in a female donor with multiple sclerosis, enrolled in a pregnancy study. The CDR3 is CASSDGTGSYEQYF. The CDR3 DNA follows: TGCGCCAGCAGCGACGGGACAGGGTCCTACGAGCAGTACTTC.